The clone carrying this T cell receptor (beta chain) has a handful of counts. Antigen unknown. This sample is part of a study of beta chain features in type 1 diabetes. Broader study findings: All four CD4+ subsets from Type 1 diabetes patients carried moderately but significantly shorter TCRB CDR3s. Still unanswered here is whether HLA type influences TCRB rearrangement. Insertions at VDJ junctions were less frequent in type 1 diabetes patients. These patients also deleted more nucleotides at the same junctions.

V gave up 2 bases and J gave up 0 bases, with 8 bases separating them. Germline CDR1 and CDR2: LGHNA and YSLEER. CDR3 length equals 15 residues. Of the isolated RNA, all was reverse transcribed, and so the sequenced material was expressed TCRB transcripts. The method was immunoSEQ multiplex PCR; TCRdb's version includes in-frame clones alone and lacks a portion of them. This repertoire shows about 650,000 clones, over 10% found once; its top ten account for more than 0.095%. One heparinised blood draw, averaging roughly 0.11 L, came from each donor. All sorted populations exceeded 98% purity. Sequencing input: naive CD4+ T cells from blood. The V call is TRBV4-3, the J call TRBJ1-3; D remains ambiguous. This sequence was found in a man aged 30-40 years with type 1 diabetes. The CDR3 reads CASSQMENSGNTIYF. For the CDR3, the DNA is TGCGCCAGCAGCCAAATGGAGAACTCTGGAAACACCATATATTTT.